The 17 T cell receptor beta chains presented below share a single source sample, sequenced in a study of cytomegalovirus exposure and HLA in healthy donors. Data came from immunoSEQ multiplex PCR; TCRdb stores just in-frame clones and leaves some out. The table has some 75,000 clones, around 96% seen once. Sequencing was performed on PBMCs. Receptors originate from a woman aged 18-29 years in good health and CMV-seronegative.

This chain links TRBV27 with TRBJ2-1; 7 bases agree with TRBD2. The V and J ends lost 2 bases and 8 bases, in that order; junction bases with no gene match: 6. The CDR3 loop spans 14 amino acids. Germline assignment: CDR1 MNHEY and CDR2 SMNVEV (reference sequence). The CDR3 here is CASSLEGGMYEQFF. The CDR3, as DNA: TGTGCCAGCAGTTTAGAGGGAGGGATGTATGAGCAGTTCTTC.

The chain recombines TRBV7-6 with TRBJ1-2; D gene uncertain. The V end was cut by 2 bases, the J end by 6 bases, with 13 bases between. The CDR3 runs to 14 residues. Germline CDR1 is SGHVS and CDR2 is FNYEAQ. CDR3 nucleotides: TGTGCCAGCAGCTTATCGGAGGGTATCGATGGCTACACCTTC. Its translation: CASSLSEGIDGYTF.

The chain carries TRBV7-2 and TRBJ1-4, with 7 nucleotides matching TRBD1. This CDR3 spans 16 amino acids. The V segment lost 3 bases and the J segment 0 bases; nucleotides outside the gene matches: 4. Germline V gives CDR1 SGHTA, CDR2 FQGNSA. DNA of the CDR3: TGTGCCAGCAGCTTCCAGGGGGTTGCAACTAATGAAAAACTGTTTTTT. Protein: CASSFQGVATNEKLFF.

V is TRBV9 and J is TRBJ2-3, with D tentatively TRBD1 (5 bases). Germline V gene sequence: CDR1 SGDLS, CDR2 YYNGEE. This CDR3 is 14 amino acids long. V gave up 0 bases and J gave up 4 bases, with 9 bases separating them. The CDR3 nucleotides read TGTGCCAGCAGCGTAGAACAGGCCCCAGATACGCAGTATTTT. This sequence encodes CASSVEQAPDTQYF.

The V call is TRBV5-1, the J call TRBJ2-5; D perhaps matches TRBD2 (5 bases). This CDR3 is 13 amino acids long. V was clipped by 4 bases and J by 2 bases, with 9 bases between them. The germline V gene encodes CDR1 SGHRS and CDR2 YFSETQ. The CDR3 is CASSGGPQETQYF. CDR3 sequence (DNA): TGCGCCAGCAGCGGAGGACCTCAAGAGACCCAGTACTTC.

The chain has TRBV7-2 and TRBJ2-5, with 7 nucleotides matching TRBD2. The DNA end is more similar to TRBJ2-7, so the J call may be wrong. The germline V gene encodes CDR1 SGHTA and CDR2 FQGNSA. The CDR3 is 15 residues long. The CDR3 nucleotides are TGTGCCAGCAGCTTATCGGGCGGGAGTGACTCCGAGCAGTACTTC. Protein product: CASSLSGGSDSEQYF.

V is TRBV4-1 and J is TRBJ1-1, with 9 bases that match TRBD1. J gave up 5 bases and V 2 bases, and 9 bases lay outside the gene matches. Per the germline V gene, CDR1 is MGHRA and CDR2 is YSYEKL. This CDR3 contains 16 residues. The CDR3 protein is CASSQPGTGRGTEAFF. The CDR3 bases are TGCGCCAGCAGCCAACCTGGGACAGGGCGAGGTACTGAAGCTTTCTTT.

Here the CDR3 reads CASSILFSGNTIYF. The DNA for the CDR3 is TGTGCCAGTAGTATTCTGTTCTCTGGAAACACCATATATTTT. The V call is TRBV19, the J call TRBJ1-3; D ambiguous. V dropped 3 bases and J dropped 0 bases, with 6 bases sitting between them. The CDR3 runs 14 residues. Germline CDR1 and CDR2: LNHDA and SQIVND (reference sequence). Complete variable domain (other parts from reference TRBV19 and TRBJ1-3): DGGITQSPKYLFRKEGQNVTLSCEQNLNHDAMYWYRQDPGQGLRLIYYSQIVNDFQKGDIAEGYSVSREKKESFPLTVTSAQKNPTAFYLCASSILFSGNTIYFGEGSWLTVV.

This chain links TRBV7-2 with TRBJ1-4, with 8 positions matching TRBD1. Per germline, CDR1 SGHTA and CDR2 FQGNSA. The J segment lost 8 bases and the V segment lost 5 bases, leaving 7 bases of the junction unmatched. This CDR3 is 14 amino acids long. In nucleotides, the CDR3 is TGTGCCAGCAGCCCCCAGGGGGCCCAAGAAAAACTGTTTTTT. Translating gives CASSPQGAQEKLFF.

The V gene is TRBV18, the J gene TRBJ1-1; D not resolved. The ends were cut back, 3 bases at V and 2 bases at J, with 7 bases in the middle. The CDR3 loop spans 13 amino acids. Germline V gene data show CDR1 as KGHSH and CDR2 as LQKENI. For the CDR3, the DNA is TGTGCCAGCTCACCTGCAGTAAACACTGAAGCTTTCTTT. The encoded protein is CASSPAVNTEAFF.

Concerning this clone itself: Sequence at one end of the junction differs from germline and may be a read error. This rearrangement joins TRBV7-9 to TRBJ1-3; 9 bases fit TRBD1. Germline V gene data show CDR1 as SEHNR and CDR2 as FQNEAQ (reference sequence). This CDR3 region has 10 residues. In DNA form, the CDR3 reads TGTGCCAGCAGCTGGGACAGGGTGGCGTTT. Translating it yields CASSWDRVAF.

V usage is TRBV5-6 and J usage is TRBJ2-7, with D perhaps TRBD1 (5 bases). CDR3 size: 13 residues. Looked up from germline, CDR1 is SGHDT and CDR2 is YYEEEE. Trimming took off 0 bases at V and 2 bases at J, with 6 bases between the two ends. The CDR3 loop reads CASSLEGPYEQYF. CDR3 in DNA: TGTGCCAGCAGCTTGGAGGGGCCCTACGAGCAGTACTTC.

This clone was seen a handful of times. The chain is built from TRBV6-5 and TRBJ2-7, with D maybe TRBD1 (5 bases). Trimming took 0 bases from V and 2 from J, leaving 8 bases between them. Germline loops: CDR1 MNHEY, CDR2 SVGAGI. This CDR3 has 14 amino acids. Here the CDR3 DNA reads TGTGCCAGCAGTTACTCGGCAGGGACCTACGAGCAGTACTTC. Translating it yields CASSYSAGTYEQYF.

Worth noting for this clone: The sample has other DNA sequences that encode this CDR3 too. The chain recombines TRBV14 with TRBJ1-1; D ambiguous. Trimming left V 4 bases short and J 6 bases short, with 9 bases between. Germline V gives CDR1 SGHDN, CDR2 FVKESK. CDR3 size: 12 residues. The CDR3 bases are TGTGCCAGCAGCCCGGGTTTGCCTGAAGCTTTCTTT. This gives the protein CASSPGLPEAFF.

The chain couples TRBV6-6 to TRBJ1-2; 7 nucleotides match TRBD1. Germline assignment: CDR1 MNHNY and CDR2 SVGAGI (reference sequence). The CDR3 runs to 16 residues. The trim removed 2 bases at V and 3 bases at J, leaving 9 bases unmatched. Here the CDR3 DNA reads TGTGCCAGCAGTTACAACAGGGACAGCTCGGACTATGGCTACACCTTC. This encodes CASSYNRDSSDYGYTF.

The rearrangement links TRBV11-2 to TRBJ2-5, with 13 bases fitting TRBD2. Germline V gene data show CDR1 as SGHAT and CDR2 as FQNNGV. The junction had 16 bases not matched to a gene; V was cut back by 5 bases and J by 7 bases. This CDR3 is 18 amino acids long. For the CDR3, the DNA is TGTGCCAGCAGCCCCGAAGGGGGGACTAGCGGGACGGGGGGGACCCAGTACTTC. As protein: CASSPEGGTSGTGGTQYF.

The chain joins TRBV18 to TRBJ2-5; 11 bases align to TRBD1. Germline V gives CDR1 KGHSH, CDR2 LQKENI. The length of the CDR3 is 16 residues. V was pared by 3 bases and J by 5 bases, with 8 bases of the junction left unmatched. The CDR3 DNA reads TGTGCCAGCTCACCGCCCGGACAGGGGGCATTGGAGACCCAGTACTTC. Translated: CASSPPGQGALETQYF. Filled out from reference TRBV18 and TRBJ2-5, the complete variable domain reads NAGVMQNPRHLVRRRGQEARLRCSPMKGHSHVYWYRQLPEEGLKFMVYLQKENIIDESGMPKERFSAEFPKEGPSILRIQQVVRGDSAAYFCASSPPGQGALETQYFGPGTRLLVL.